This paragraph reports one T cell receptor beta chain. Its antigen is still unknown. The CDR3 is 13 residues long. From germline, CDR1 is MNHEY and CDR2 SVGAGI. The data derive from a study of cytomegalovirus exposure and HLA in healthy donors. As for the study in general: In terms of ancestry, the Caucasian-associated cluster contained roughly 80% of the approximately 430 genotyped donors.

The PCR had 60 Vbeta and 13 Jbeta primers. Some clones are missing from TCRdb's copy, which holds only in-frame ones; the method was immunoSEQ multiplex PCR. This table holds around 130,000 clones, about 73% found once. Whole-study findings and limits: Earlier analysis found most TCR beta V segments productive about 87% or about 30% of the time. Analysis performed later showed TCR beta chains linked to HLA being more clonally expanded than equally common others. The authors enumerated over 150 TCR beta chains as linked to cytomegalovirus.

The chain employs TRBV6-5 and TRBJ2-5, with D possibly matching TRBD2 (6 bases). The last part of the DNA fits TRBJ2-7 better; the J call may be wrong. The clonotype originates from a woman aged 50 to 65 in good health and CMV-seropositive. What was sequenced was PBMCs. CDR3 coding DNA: TGTGCCAGCAGGGAGGGACGGCACTACGAGCAGTACTTC. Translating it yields CASREGRHYEQYF.